This is a list of T cell receptor beta chains from one sample in a study of cytomegalovirus exposure and HLA in healthy donors. The repertoire was sequenced with immunoSEQ multiplex PCR; TCRdb's copy has only in-frame clones and lacks some. The sample includes some 30,000 clones, around 40% of them seen just once. Sequences were obtained from PBMCs. These receptors were collected from a woman in her forties or fifties in good health and CMV-seronegative. Each CDR3 is given with its conserved first and last residue. A D gene is named only where the DNA matches it firmly. For some rows the clone size is stated as once, few or many, or as a class when expanded; others skip it.

d_gene | abundance | j_gene | v_gene | CDR3aa | CDR3nt
TRBD2 | few | TRBJ2-3 | TRBV5-4 | CASSLRLAGSTDTQYF | TGTGCCAGCAGCTTACGACTAGCGGGGAGCACAGATACGCAGTATTTT
TRBD1 | few | TRBJ1-2 | TRBV19 | CASSVDRDLYGYTF | TGTGCCAGTAGTGTGGACAGGGATCTCTATGGCTACACCTTC
TRBD2 | once | TRBJ2-3 | TRBV9 | CASSLAGDADTQYF | TGTGCCAGCAGCCTAGCGGGAGACGCAGATACGCAGTATTTT
NA | NA | TRBJ1-1 | TRBV7-2 | CASSFSGNTEAFF | TGTGCCAGCAGCTTTTCAGGGAACACTGAAGCTTTCTTT
TRBD1 | NA | TRBJ2-6 | TRBV6-4 | CASSPGGVPGANVLTF | TGTGCCAGCAGTCCAGGGGGCGTCCCTGGGGCCAACGTCCTGACTTTC
NA | NA | TRBJ2-6 | TRBV19 | CASSPGAQKANVLTF | TGTGCCAGTAGCCCAGGGGCTCAGAAGGCCAACGTCCTGACTTTC
TRBD2 | few | TRBJ2-7 | TRBV5-5 | CASSIVAGGAYEQYF | TGTGCCAGCAGCATCGTAGCGGGGGGGGCCTACGAGCAGTACTTC
NA | few | TRBJ2-5 | TRBV2 | CASNAWGLSQETQYF | TGTGCCAGCAACGCCTGGGGGCTGTCCCAAGAGACCCAGTACTTC
NA | few | TRBJ2-5 | TRBV5-1 | CASSPGFQPSETQYF | TGCGCCAGCAGCCCGGGTTTTCAGCCCTCAGAGACCCAGTACTTC
NA | NA | TRBJ2-5 | TRBV7-9 | CASSPPQGQETQYF | TGTGCCAGCAGCCCCCCGCAGGGACAAGAGACCCAGTACTTC
TRBD1 | NA | TRBJ1-5 | TRBV28 | CASSLWTGANQPQHF | TGTGCCAGCAGTTTATGGACAGGGGCAAATCAGCCCCAGCATTTT
TRBD2 | NA | TRBJ2-7 | TRBV12-5 | CASGGGPSSGLHEQYF | TGTGCTAGTGGCGGAGGACCGTCTAGCGGGCTCCACGAGCAGTACTTC
NA | once | TRBJ2-5 | TRBV10-3 | CAISEGRDGQETQYF | TGTGCCATCAGTGAGGGGCGGGACGGACAAGAGACCCAGTACTTC
NA | NA | TRBJ2-7 | TRBV6-6 | CASSYSMEYEQYF | TGTGCCAGCAGTTACTCGATGGAGTACGAGCAGTACTTC
NA | NA | TRBJ1-4 | TRBV7-9 | CASTFGGDPNEKLFF | TGTGCCAGCACCTTTGGGGGGGATCCTAATGAAAAACTGTTTTTT
TRBD1 | NA | TRBJ2-2 | TRBV5-1 | CASSGTGSTGELFF | TGCGCCAGCAGCGGGACAGGGTCGACCGGGGAGCTGTTTTTT
NA | NA | TRBJ2-1 | TRBV5-1 | CASSVAASINEQFF | TGCGCCAGCAGCGTAGCGGCTAGCATCAATGAGCAGTTCTTC
NA | NA | TRBJ1-3 | TRBV18 | CASSSDRQDRGNTIYF | TGTGCCAGCTCATCAGACCGACAGGACAGAGGAAACACCATATATTTT
NA | NA | TRBJ2-5 | TRBV27 | CASSFGRAAETQYF | TGTGCCAGCAGTTTCGGCAGGGCGGCAGAGACCCAGTACTTC
TRBD1 | NA | TRBJ2-5 | TRBV5-1 | CASSLADRKQETQYF | TGCGCCAGCAGCTTGGCGGACAGGAAGCAAGAGACCCAGTACTTC
TRBD2 | NA | TRBJ2-6 | TRBV7-8 | CASSLGGGNSGANVLTF | TGTGCCAGCAGCTTAGGGGGGGGGAACTCTGGGGCCAACGTCCTGACTTTC
NA | few | TRBJ1-1 | TRBV5-4 | CASSQGWGNTEAFF | TGTGCCAGCAGTCAGGGTTGGGGCAACACTGAAGCTTTCTTT
TRBD1 | NA | TRBJ1-2 | TRBV5-1 | CASSLVGQGEGYGYTF | TGCGCCAGCAGCTTGGTGGGACAGGGGGAAGGGTATGGCTACACCTTC
TRBD1 | NA | TRBJ1-2 | TRBV29-1 | CSVAETGKNYGYTF | TGCAGCGTTGCGGAGACAGGGAAAAACTATGGCTACACCTTC
NA | NA | TRBJ2-1 | TRBV5-4 | CASSLERVGNEQFF | TGTGCCAGCAGCTTGGAACGGGTTGGGAATGAGCAGTTCTTC
NA | NA | TRBJ1-5 | TRBV2 | CASSEWGGLGNQPQHF | TGTGCCAGCAGTGAGTGGGGGGGGTTAGGCAATCAGCCCCAGCATTTT
NA | few | TRBJ2-1 | TRBV5-1 | CASSLDPGNYNEQFF | TGCGCCAGCAGCTTGGATCCAGGGAACTACAATGAGCAGTTCTTC
NA | NA | TRBJ2-7 | TRBV5-1 | CASSLASGGTGSYEQYF | TGCGCCAGCAGCTTGGCCTCCGGCGGGACGGGTTCCTACGAGCAGTACTTC
NA | NA | TRBJ2-2 | TRBV9 | CASSVGYYGTTNTGELFF | TGTGCCAGCAGCGTAGGATACTACGGGACAACGAACACCGGGGAGCTGTTTTTT
NA | few | TRBJ2-7 | TRBV13 | CASSFPPRLGALEEQYF | TGTGCCAGCAGCTTTCCCCCGCGACTAGGGGCCTTGGAAGAGCAGTACTTC
TRBD2 | few | TRBJ2-2 | TRBV29-1 | CSVEGSGKEQSGELFF | TGCAGCGTTGAGGGGAGCGGGAAGGAACAATCCGGGGAGCTGTTTTTT
NA | NA | TRBJ2-7 | TRBV15 | CATSRGRTDEQYF | TGTGCCACCAGCAGAGGGAGGACAGACGAGCAGTACTTC
TRBD2 | few | TRBJ2-1 | TRBV6-5 | CASMTSGTPEQFF | TGTGCCAGCATGACTAGCGGGACTCCTGAGCAGTTCTTC
NA | once | TRBJ1-5 | TRBV4-1 | CASSLTEYQPQHF | TGCGCCAGCAGCCTAACCGAGTATCAGCCCCAGCATTTT
NA | NA | TRBJ1-3 | TRBV5-1 | CASSPLTVFGNTIYF | TGCGCCAGCAGCCCCTTGACAGTTTTTGGAAACACCATATATTTT
NA | NA | TRBJ2-2 | TRBV29-1 | CSVGLPTGELFF | TGCAGCGTTGGACTACCGACCGGGGAGCTGTTTTTT
NA | NA | TRBJ2-7 | TRBV27 | CASSQGGRVYEQYF | TGTGCCAGCAGTCAGGGTGGCAGAGTCTACGAGCAGTACTTC
NA | NA | TRBJ2-1 | TRBV7-8 | CASSLESNEQFF | TGTGCCAGCAGCCTGGAGAGCAATGAGCAGTTCTTC
NA | NA | TRBJ2-3 | TRBV7-9 | CSSSLGRGATDTQYF | TGTTCCAGCAGCTTGGGCCGCGGGGCCACAGATACGCAGTATTTT
NA | NA | TRBJ2-5 | TRBV4-2 | CASSQDGGGARWGETQYF | TGTGCCAGCAGCCAAGATGGAGGGGGGGCGCGGTGGGGAGAGACCCAGTACTTC
TRBD1 | few | TRBJ1-1 | TRBV19 | CATSDRANTEAFF | TGTGCCACATCAGACAGGGCGAACACTGAAGCTTTCTTT
TRBD2 | NA | TRBJ2-1 | TRBV9 | CASSLGSGGALYNEQFF | TGTGCCAGCAGCCTGGGTAGCGGGGGGGCCCTGTACAATGAGCAGTTCTTC
NA | NA | TRBJ1-1 | TRBV2 | CASSPRGQSAEAFF | TGTGCCAGCAGTCCCCGCGGACAGTCGGCTGAAGCTTTCTTT
NA | few | TRBJ2-3 | TRBV6-6 | CASSYVTIGDTQYF | TGTGCCAGCAGTTACGTGACTATTGGAGATACGCAGTATTTT
NA | few | TRBJ2-5 | TRBV6-1 | CASSGGFQLTGTQYF | TGTGCCAGCAGTGGCGGTTTTCAACTAACTGGGACCCAGTACTTC
NA | NA | TRBJ1-1 | TRBV6-1 | CASSEALPEAFF | TGTGCCAGCAGTGAGGCCCTCCCTGAAGCTTTCTTT
NA | NA | TRBJ1-6 | TRBV30 | CAWSGPGVGNSPLHF | TGTGCCTGGAGTGGTCCGGGGGTTGGAAATTCACCCCTCCACTTT
TRBD2 | NA | TRBJ2-7 | TRBV5-5 | CASSSYLAGGGEQYF | TGTGCCAGCAGTTCCTATCTAGCGGGAGGTGGGGAGCAGTACTTC
TRBD2 | NA | TRBJ2-1 | TRBV18 | CASSPPEGGAKDEQFF | TGTGCCAGCTCACCACCCGAGGGAGGGGCTAAGGATGAGCAGTTCTTC
TRBD1 | NA | TRBJ1-1 | TRBV2 | CASSPRTGGEAFF | TGTGCCAGCAGTCCGAGGACAGGGGGGGAAGCTTTCTTT
TRBD2 | NA | TRBJ2-3 | TRBV4-2 | CASSQEPSGAYTDTQYF | TGTGCCAGCAGCCAAGAACCTAGCGGGGCCTACACAGATACGCAGTATTTT
TRBD1 | few | TRBJ2-7 | TRBV18 | CASSPRQGLGGEQYF | TGTGCCAGCTCACCCCGACAGGGATTAGGAGGCGAGCAGTACTTC
TRBD2 | NA | TRBJ2-3 | TRBV29-1 | CSVGNGGAKDTQYF | TGCAGCGTTGGAAACGGGGGGGCGAAAGATACGCAGTATTTT
NA | NA | TRBJ1-1 | TRBV4-2 | CASSPTGTRNTEAFF | TGTGCCAGCAGCCCAACCGGGACACGGAACACTGAAGCTTTCTTT
NA | NA | TRBJ2-1 | TRBV7-8 | CASSIRLGNEQFF | TGTGCCAGCAGCATACGACTAGGCAATGAGCAGTTCTTC